The 2 T cell receptor beta chains below come from one sample, sequenced in a study of CD8+CD57+ T cells in acquired aplastic anemia. By flow cytometry, patients selected for sequencing had shown an expansion of CD8+CD57+ cells. The template for TCR beta VDJ and CDR3 sequence profiling was genomic DNA. TCRdb recomputed calls from the reads with MiXCR, one row per CDR3 protein. The table has over 150,000 distinct CDR3 sequences, approximately 52% seen once. Specimen: sorted CD4+, CD8+, or CD8+CD57+ T cells (not recorded which) from PBMCs. Receptor source: a human donor with aplastic anemia.

V usage is TRBV7-3 and J usage is TRBJ2-2; 8 bases align to TRBD2. Germline V gene lookup returns CDR1 SGHTA and CDR2 FQGTGA. V trimming: 3 bases; J trimming: 3 bases; junction bases outside the gene matches: 6. CDR3 size: 16 residues. This CDR3 is CASSLRSGGDTGELFF. The CDR3 nucleotides read TGTGCCAGCAGCTTGAGAAGCGGGGGAGACACCGGGGAGCTGTTTTTT. Looking up the rest from reference TRBV7-3 and TRBJ2-2 gives the full variable domain: GAGVSQTPSNKVTEKGKYVELRCDPISGHTALYWYRQSLGQGPEFLIYFQGTGAADDSGLPNDRFFAVRPEGSVSTLKIQRTERGDSAVYLCASSLRSGGDTGELFFGEGSRLTVL.

This sequence joins TRBV29-1 and TRBJ1-1; no reliable D call. The CDR3 consists of 12 residues. Deletions cut 4 bases from V and 1 base from J, with 7 bases between. Germline loops: CDR1 SQVTM, CDR2 ANQGSEA. DNA for the CDR3: TGCAGCGTTGTCCCAGGGAACACTGAAGCTTTCTTT. Encoded protein: CSVVPGNTEAFF.